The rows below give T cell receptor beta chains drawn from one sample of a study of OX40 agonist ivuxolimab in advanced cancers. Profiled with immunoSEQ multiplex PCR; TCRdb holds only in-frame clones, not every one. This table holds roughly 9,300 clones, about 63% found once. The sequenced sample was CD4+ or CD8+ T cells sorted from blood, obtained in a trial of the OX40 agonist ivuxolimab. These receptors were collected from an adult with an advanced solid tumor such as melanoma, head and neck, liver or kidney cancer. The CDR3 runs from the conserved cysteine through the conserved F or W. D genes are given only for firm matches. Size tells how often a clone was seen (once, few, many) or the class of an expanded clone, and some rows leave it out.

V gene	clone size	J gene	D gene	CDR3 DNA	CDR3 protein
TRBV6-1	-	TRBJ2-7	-	TGTGCCAGCAGTGTTCGCGACTACGAGCAGTACTTC	CASSVRDYEQYF
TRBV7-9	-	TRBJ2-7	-	TGTGCCAGCAGCCCCAGGGACACCTACGAGCAGTACTTC	CASSPRDTYEQYF
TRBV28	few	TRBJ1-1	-	TGTGCCAGCAGCCTTGGGTGGGGTCATGAAGCTTTCTTT	CASSLGWGHEAFF
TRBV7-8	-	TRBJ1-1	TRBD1	TGTGCCAGCAGCTTAGACGGGACAGTTTTGAACACTGAAGCTTTCTTT	CASSLDGTVLNTEAFF
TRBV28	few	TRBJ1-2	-	TGTGCCAGCAGTTCGGGGAGCGGCTACACCTTC	CASSSGSGYTF
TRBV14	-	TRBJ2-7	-	TGTGCCAGCAGCCAGTTTCAGGGGAACTACGAGCAGTACTTC	CASSQFQGNYEQYF
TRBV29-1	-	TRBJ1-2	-	TGCAGCGTAGGGACCCTCGAGGGCTACACCTTC	CSVGTLEGYTF
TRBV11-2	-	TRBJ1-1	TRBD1	TGTGCCAGCAGCTTAGCGGACAGGGTGAGATCTGAAGCTTTCTTT	CASSLADRVRSEAFF
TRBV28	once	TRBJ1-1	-	TGTGCCAGCAGCACCCCGGGACAAGAGAACACTGAAGCTTTCTTT	CASSTPGQENTEAFF
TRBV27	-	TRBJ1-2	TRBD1	TGTGCCAGCAGCCCCAGTCGGACAGGGGGCGACTATGGCTACACCTTC	CASSPSRTGGDYGYTF
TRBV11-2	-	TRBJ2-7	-	TGTGCCAGCAGTTCGTCCGCGTCCGGCGAGCAGTACTTC	CASSSSASGEQYF
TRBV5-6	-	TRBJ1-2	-	TGTGCCAGCAGCTTGGTCACAGGCTATGGCTACACCTTC	CASSLVTGYGYTF
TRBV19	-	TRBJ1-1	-	TGTGCCAGTAGGGAACAGGGCACTGAAGCTTTCTTT	CASREQGTEAFF
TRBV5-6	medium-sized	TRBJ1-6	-	TGTGCCAGCAGCGTGGAGGCGGGGGATGGGAATTCACCCCTCCACTTT	CASSVEAGDGNSPLHF
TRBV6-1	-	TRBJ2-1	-	TGTGCCAGCGGACCCCGAGCGGATGAGCAGTTCTTC	CASGPRADEQFF
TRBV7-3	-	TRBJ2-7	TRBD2	TGTGCCAGCAGCCAACTAGCGGGAGGGGGCTACGAGCAGTACTTC	CASSQLAGGGYEQYF
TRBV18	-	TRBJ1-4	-	TGTGCCAGCTCACCACGGGTTGGGGACCCTGAAAAACTGTTTTTT	CASSPRVGDPEKLFF
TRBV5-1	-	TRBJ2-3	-	TGCGCCAGCAGCTTGGGGACTACCACAGATACGCAGTATTTT	CASSLGTTTDTQYF
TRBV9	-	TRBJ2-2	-	TGTGCCAGCAGCTCAGGCAACACCGGGGAGCTGTTTTTT	CASSSGNTGELFF
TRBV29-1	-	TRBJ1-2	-	TGCAGCGTCCACGAGGGAGGGGCGAACTATGGCTACACCTTC	CSVHEGGANYGYTF
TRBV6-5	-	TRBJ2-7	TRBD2	TGTGCCAGCGGGCCTAGCGGGACCAGCGAGCAGTACTTC	CASGPSGTSEQYF
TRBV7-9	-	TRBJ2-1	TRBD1	TGTGCCAGCAGCGCAGATGACAGGGGAGTTCGGAATGAGCAGTTCTTC	CASSADDRGVRNEQFF
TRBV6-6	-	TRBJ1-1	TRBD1	TGTGCCAGCAGTTCCCAGGGGGACACTGAAGCTTTCTTT	CASSSQGDTEAFF
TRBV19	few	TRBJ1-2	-	TGTGCCAGTAGTATAGATAGAGGGATTGACTATGGCTACACCTTC	CASSIDRGIDYGYTF
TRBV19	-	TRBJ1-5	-	TGTGCCAGTAGTATATGGAACAGTCCGCATCAGCCCCAGCATTTT	CASSIWNSPHQPQHF
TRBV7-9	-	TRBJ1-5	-	TGTGCCAGCAGCTTGGCAGGGGCCAGCAATCAGCCCCAGCATTTT	CASSLAGASNQPQHF
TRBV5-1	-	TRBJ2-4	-	TGCGCCAGCAGCTTGGCGGGTCTAGCCAAAAACATTCAGTACTTC	CASSLAGLAKNIQYF
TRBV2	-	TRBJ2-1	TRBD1	TGTGCCAGCACCGCTACAGGGGGAACATACAATGAGCAGTTCTTC	CASTATGGTYNEQFF
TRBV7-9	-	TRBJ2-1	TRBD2	TGTGCCAGCAGACTGGGACTAGCGTTGTACAATGAGCAGTTCTTC	CASRLGLALYNEQFF
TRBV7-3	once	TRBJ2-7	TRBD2	TGTGCCAGCAGCTTGCTTCTAGCGGGAGCATCCTACGAGCAGTACTTC	CASSLLLAGASYEQYF
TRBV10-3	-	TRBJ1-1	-	TGTGCCATCAGGCCGGGCCTTGAGGAGGTAGCTTTCTTT	CAIRPGLEEVAFF